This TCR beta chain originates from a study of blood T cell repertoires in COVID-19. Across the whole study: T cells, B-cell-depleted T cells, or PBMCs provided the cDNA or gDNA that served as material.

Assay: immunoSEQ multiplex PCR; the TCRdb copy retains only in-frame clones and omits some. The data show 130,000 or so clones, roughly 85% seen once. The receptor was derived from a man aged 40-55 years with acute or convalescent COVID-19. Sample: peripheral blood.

This CDR3 reads CASSSIRVRTEAFF. The CDR3, as DNA: TGTGCCAGCAGCTCAATCAGGGTTAGGACTGAAGCTTTCTTT. The chain has TRBV11-2 and TRBJ1-1, with D possibly being TRBD1 (5 bases). Germline V gene lookup returns CDR1 SGHAT and CDR2 FQNNGV. This CDR3 is 14 amino acids long. V was cut by 4 bases and J by 5 bases, with 14 bases left in between.